This T cell receptor beta chain was captured by sequencing in a study of T cells in Graves' hyperthyroidism and ophthalmopathy (dated by TCRdb to the late 2010s). Context from the whole study: Peripheral blood was sampled at the time of initial diagnosis, prior to any treatment. A discovery cohort of around 100 patients, fewer than 50 with Graves' ophthalmopathy and 55 to 60 with stable Graves' hyperthyroidism, was used to find distinguishing TCR V-J signatures. Whether ophthalmopathy could be predicted prospectively was tested in an independent validation cohort made up of roughly 20 hyperthyroidism patients plus 17 patients who later progressed to ophthalmopathy. The 85 to 100 discovery patients were divided at random into training and test sets in a 7:3 ratio. Thyroid tissue and blood T-cell repertoires from about six Graves' hyperthyroidism patients were also compared in the study. After sampling, hyperthyroidism patients received methimazole starting at 30 mg daily, and ophthalmopathy patients received high-dose intravenous methylprednisolone. The paper reports TCR Vbeta CDR3 sequencing of over 120 peripheral blood samples: some 41 ophthalmopathy, fewer than 85 hyperthyroidism and approximately 17 progressor patients. Results and caveats for the whole study, not just this receptor: In validation, progression to ophthalmopathy was predicted by the model with 70.59% sensitivity and 72.22% specificity, a median of about 6.8 months before onset. No statistical method was used to set the sample size in advance, and investigators knew the group allocation. A model built on a 13 V-J signature distinguished ophthalmopathy from stable hyperthyroidism, reaching roughly 88% sensitivity and around 82% specificity in cross-validation and 80%/75% in testing. Most expanded thyroid clonotypes (frequency above 0.001) were also found in blood, which suggests that blood repertoires may mirror thyroid immune responses.

As to this clonotype: What antigen it recognizes has not been identified. No base qualities exist here, and no much larger clone lies one base off it.

The germline V gene encodes CDR1 MNHEY and CDR2 SVGAGI. V is reduced by 6 bases and J by 2 bases, leaving a spacing of 11 bases between them. The CDR3 starts with the cysteine, ends with the phenylalanine, and has 14 residues. Only the CDR3 DNA is retained, 42 bases long and in frame from the first base. The TCR beta CDR3 regions were amplified from RNA transcripts. The first round of RT-PCR for the TCR CDR3 was performed with the HTBI primer set and the Qiagen OneStep RT-PCR kit. Libraries were constructed in a second round of multiplex PCR, after which size selection and purification were carried out. Libraries were sequenced paired-end with 100 bp reads on an Illumina HiSeq2000. In the paper's pipeline: SOAPnuke was used to process the raw data, throwing out any read that contained adapters or uncalled bases, had a mean Phred below 15, or lacked an exact constant-primer or identifier match. High-quality paired reads were merged with COPE v1.2.5, and unique nucleotide sequences were defined as clonotypes. MiTCR v1.1 was used to align the clonotypes against IMGT TRBV, TRBD and TRBJ reference segments. Only V-J combinations with frequency above 0.0001, covering 99% to 99.2% of repertoires, were analysed. A TCS score was defined as the ratio between F50 (clonal expansion) and ExV (chaos), using BLOSUM62-based TCRdist between CDR3 peptides within each V-J. Welch's t-statistics and random forest reduced around 510 V-J features to around 14, which were used in a naive Bayes classifier (R e1071). TCRdb reworked the public reads: Q25 trimming with fastp, MiXCR clone assembly, productive beta chains retained. Merged by CDR3 protein, the rows form single entries marked with the most common genes and DNA. TCRdb, rather than the study authors, made the V and J calls. This sample holds under 400,000 distinct CDR3 sequences; roughly 25% were observed only once. The ten largest clonotypes hold more than 60% of the sample.

Stable Graves' hyperthyroidism was defined as no progression to ophthalmopathy during 18 months of follow-up. Hyperthyroidism patients were aged 18 to 65 years and newly diagnosed, with disease duration of less than 2 months. Exclusion was applied to patients with uncontrolled infections, other autoimmune diseases, pregnancy or lactation. Clinical symptoms, serum thyroxine and TRAb, thyroid ultrasound, and orbital computed tomography formed the basis for the diagnoses. Ficoll-Paque density gradient centrifugation was used to isolate PBMCs from around 9.1 ml of fresh peripheral blood. Trizol reagent was used to extract total RNA, and RNA quality was then checked on an Agilent 2100 Bioanalyzer.

The clonotype comes from a middle-aged man with Graves' hyperthyroidism. The rearrangement joined TRBV6-5 to TRBJ1-3; 5 matching bases give a weak D call of TRBD1. Sequenced sample: blood. The CDR3 sequence is CASRLGAPGNTIYF. The bases read TGTGCCAGCAGATTAGGGGCGCCTGGAAACACCATATATTTT.